What follows describes a single T cell receptor beta chain. This entry belongs to a study of T cell changes during pregnancy in multiple sclerosis. Germline lookup yields CDR1 MNHNS and CDR2 SASEGT. This CDR3 is 11 amino acids long. Trimming removed 4 bases at V and 6 bases at J, with 7 bases between. The assay was immunoSEQ multiplex PCR, and TCRdb's table has in-frame clones only and misses some. The sample has tens of thousands of clones, around 90% seen once. This TCR derives from a female donor with multiple sclerosis, enrolled in a pregnancy study. The chain combines TRBV6-1 with TRBJ2-7, with D hard to call. Material: CD4+ T cells from peripheral blood mononuclear cells, obtained in the second trimester of pregnancy. The CDR3 protein is CASSAPREQYF. CDR3 DNA: TGTGCCAGCAGTGCCCCCCGCGAGCAGTACTTC.